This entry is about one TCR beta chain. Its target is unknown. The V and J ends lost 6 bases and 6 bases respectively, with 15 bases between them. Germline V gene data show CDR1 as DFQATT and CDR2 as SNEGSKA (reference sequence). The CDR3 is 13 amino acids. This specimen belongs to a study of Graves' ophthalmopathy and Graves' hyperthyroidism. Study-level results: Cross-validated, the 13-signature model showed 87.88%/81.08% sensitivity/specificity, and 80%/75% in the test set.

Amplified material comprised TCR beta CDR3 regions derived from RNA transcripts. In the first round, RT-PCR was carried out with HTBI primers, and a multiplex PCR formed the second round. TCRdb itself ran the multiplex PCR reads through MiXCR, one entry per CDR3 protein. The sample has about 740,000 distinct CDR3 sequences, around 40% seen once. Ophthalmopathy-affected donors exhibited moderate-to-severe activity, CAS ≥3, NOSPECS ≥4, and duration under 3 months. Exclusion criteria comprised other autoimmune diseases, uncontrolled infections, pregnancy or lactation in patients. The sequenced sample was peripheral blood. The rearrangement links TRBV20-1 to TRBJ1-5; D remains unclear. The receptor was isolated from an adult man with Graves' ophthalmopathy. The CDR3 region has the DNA TGCAGTGCCGCCTCCGGCGACCCTCAGCCCCAGCATTTT. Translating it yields CSAASGDPQPQHF.